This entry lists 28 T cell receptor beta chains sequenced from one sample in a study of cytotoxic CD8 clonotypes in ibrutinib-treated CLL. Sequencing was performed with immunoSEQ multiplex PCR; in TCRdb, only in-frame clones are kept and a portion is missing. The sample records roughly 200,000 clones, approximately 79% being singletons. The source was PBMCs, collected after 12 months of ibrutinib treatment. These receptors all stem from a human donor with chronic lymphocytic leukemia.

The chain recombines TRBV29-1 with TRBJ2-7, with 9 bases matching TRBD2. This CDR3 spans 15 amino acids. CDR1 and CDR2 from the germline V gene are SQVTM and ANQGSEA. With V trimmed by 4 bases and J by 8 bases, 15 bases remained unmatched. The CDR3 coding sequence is TGCAGCGTTGGAGAGGGGTCTAGCGGGACCGGGAAGCAGTACTTC. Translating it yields CSVGEGSSGTGKQYF.

The CDR3 loop is CASSLLSLGTGYYGYTF. DNA for the CDR3: TGCGCCAGCAGCCTCCTTAGTTTAGGGACAGGGTACTATGGCTACACCTTC. The genes are TRBV4-1 and TRBJ1-2; 9 bases match TRBD1. The CDR3 covers 17 residues. CDR1 and CDR2 from the germline V gene are MGHRA and YSYEKL. V lost 4 bases, J lost 3 bases, and 12 bases stayed unmatched.

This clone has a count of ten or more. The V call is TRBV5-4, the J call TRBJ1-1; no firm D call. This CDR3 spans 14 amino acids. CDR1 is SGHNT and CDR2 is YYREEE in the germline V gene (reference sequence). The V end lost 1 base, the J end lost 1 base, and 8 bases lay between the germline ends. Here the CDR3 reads CASSLLQRNTEAFF. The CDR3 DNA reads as TGTGCCAGCAGCTTGTTACAGAGGAACACTGAAGCTTTCTTT.

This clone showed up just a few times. The CDR3 spells CASSMTGGKLFF. CDR3 nucleotides: TGCGCCAGCAGCATGACAGGGGGAAAACTGTTTTTT. This chain uses TRBV4-1 with TRBJ1-4; 9 bases are a match to TRBD1. This CDR3 spans 12 amino acids. The ends lost 5 bases at V and 10 bases at J; junction bases unmatched: 2. From germline, CDR1 is MGHRA and CDR2 YSYEKL.

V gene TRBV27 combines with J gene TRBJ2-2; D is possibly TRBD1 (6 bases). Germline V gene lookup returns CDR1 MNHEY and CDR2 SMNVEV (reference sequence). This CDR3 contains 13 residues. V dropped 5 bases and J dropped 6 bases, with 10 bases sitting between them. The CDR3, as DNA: TGTGCCAGCAGTCCCCAGGGGTCCGGGGAGCTGTTTTTT. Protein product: CASSPQGSGELFF.

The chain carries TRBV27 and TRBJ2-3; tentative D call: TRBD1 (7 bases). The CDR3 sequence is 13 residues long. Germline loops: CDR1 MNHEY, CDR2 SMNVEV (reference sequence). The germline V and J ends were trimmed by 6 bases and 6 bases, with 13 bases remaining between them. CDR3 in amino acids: CASRTQGGDTQYF. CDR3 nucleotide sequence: TGTGCCAGCAGAACTCAGGGGGGCGATACGCAGTATTTT.

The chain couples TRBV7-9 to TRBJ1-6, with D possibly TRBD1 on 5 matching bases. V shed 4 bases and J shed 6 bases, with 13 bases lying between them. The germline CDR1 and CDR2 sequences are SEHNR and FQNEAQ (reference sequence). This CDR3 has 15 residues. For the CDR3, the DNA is TGTGCCAGCAGCTCGCGGGACGGCAGTAATTCACCCCTCCACTTT. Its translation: CASSSRDGSNSPLHF.

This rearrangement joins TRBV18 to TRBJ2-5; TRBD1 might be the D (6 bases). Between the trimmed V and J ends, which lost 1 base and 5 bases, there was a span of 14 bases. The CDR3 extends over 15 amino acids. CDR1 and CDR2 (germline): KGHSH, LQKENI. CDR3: CASSPLQGIYETQYF. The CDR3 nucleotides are TGTGCCAGCTCACCACTACAGGGAATTTACGAGACCCAGTACTTC.

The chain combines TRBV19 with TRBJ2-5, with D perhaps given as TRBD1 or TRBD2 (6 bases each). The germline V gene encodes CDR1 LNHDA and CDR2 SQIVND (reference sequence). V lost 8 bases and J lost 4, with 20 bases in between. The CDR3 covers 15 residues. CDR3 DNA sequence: TGTGCCAGTTCTCTGGAAGGAGGGGGTCTAGAGACCCAGTACTTC. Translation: CASSLEGGGLETQYF.

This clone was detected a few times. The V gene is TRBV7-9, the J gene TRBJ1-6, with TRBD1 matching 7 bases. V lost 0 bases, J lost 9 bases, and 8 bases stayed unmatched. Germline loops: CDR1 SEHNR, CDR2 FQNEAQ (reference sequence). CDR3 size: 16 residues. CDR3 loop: CASSLATGAYSSPLHF. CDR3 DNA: TGTGCCAGCAGCTTAGCAACAGGGGCTTATTCTTCACCCCTCCACTTT.

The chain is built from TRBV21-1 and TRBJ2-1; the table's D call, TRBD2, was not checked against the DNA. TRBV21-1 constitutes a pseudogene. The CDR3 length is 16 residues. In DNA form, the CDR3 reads TGTGCCAGCAGCAAATCTCCCCTAACAGCGGAAAATGAGCAGTTCTTC. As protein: CASSKSPLTAENEQFF.

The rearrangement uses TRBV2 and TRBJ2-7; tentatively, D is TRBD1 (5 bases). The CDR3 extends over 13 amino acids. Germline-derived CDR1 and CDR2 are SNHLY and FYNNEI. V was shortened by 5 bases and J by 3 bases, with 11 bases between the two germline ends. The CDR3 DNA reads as TGTGCCAGCAGTCTAGACAGTAGCTACGAGCAGTACTTC. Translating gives CASSLDSSYEQYF.

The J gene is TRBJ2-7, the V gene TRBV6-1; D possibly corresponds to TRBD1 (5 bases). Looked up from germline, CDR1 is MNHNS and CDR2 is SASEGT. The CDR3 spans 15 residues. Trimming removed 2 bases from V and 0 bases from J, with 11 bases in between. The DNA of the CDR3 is TGTGCCAGCAGTGAATACCCGGACAACTCCTACGAGCAGTACTTC. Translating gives CASSEYPDNSYEQYF.

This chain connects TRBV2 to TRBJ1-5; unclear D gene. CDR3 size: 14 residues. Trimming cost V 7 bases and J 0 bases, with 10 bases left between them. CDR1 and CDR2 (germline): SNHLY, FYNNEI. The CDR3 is CASTTGNSNQPQHF. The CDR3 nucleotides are TGTGCCAGCACCACCGGGAATAGCAATCAGCCCCAGCATTTT. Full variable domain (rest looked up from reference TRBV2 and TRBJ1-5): EPEVTQTPSHQVTQMGQEVILRCVPISNHLYFYWYRQILGQKVEFLVSFYNNEISEKSEIFDDQFSVERPDGSNFTLKIRSTKLEDSAMYFCASTTGNSNQPQHFGDGTRLSIL.

The CDR3 nucleotides are TGTGCCAGTAGTATAAGCAGGAGTGCCCCTTATGGCTACACCTTC. Translating gives CASSISRSAPYGYTF. V usage is TRBV19 and J usage is TRBJ1-2; D is ambiguous. The CDR3 has 15 residues. The V end was cut by 2 bases, the J end by 5 bases, with 15 bases between. Germline assignment: CDR1 LNHDA and CDR2 SQIVND (reference sequence).

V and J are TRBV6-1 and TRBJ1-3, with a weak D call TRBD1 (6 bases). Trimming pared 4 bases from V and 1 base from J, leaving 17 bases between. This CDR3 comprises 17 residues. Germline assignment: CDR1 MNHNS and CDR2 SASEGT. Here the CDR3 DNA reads TGTGCCAGCAGTGGGATACAGGGAGAGGTGTCTGGAAACACCATATATTTT. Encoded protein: CASSGIQGEVSGNTIYF.

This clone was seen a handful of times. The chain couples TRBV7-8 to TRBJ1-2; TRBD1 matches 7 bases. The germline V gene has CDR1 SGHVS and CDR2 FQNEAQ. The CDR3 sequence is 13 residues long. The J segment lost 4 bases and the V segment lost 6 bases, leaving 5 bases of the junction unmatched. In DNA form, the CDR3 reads TGTGCCAGCAGTCAGGACAGGTCCTATGGCTACACCTTC. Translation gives CASSQDRSYGYTF. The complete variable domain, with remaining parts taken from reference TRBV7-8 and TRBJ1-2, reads GAGVSQSPRYKVAKRGQDVALRCDPISGHVSLFWYQQALGQGPEFLTYFQNEAQLDKSGLPSDRFFAERPEGSVSTLKIQRTQQEDSAVYLCASSQDRSYGYTFGSGTRLTVV.

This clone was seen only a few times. CDR3 in amino acids: CASSQEWETGANVLTF. DNA for the CDR3: TGTGCCAGCAGCCAAGAGTGGGAGACTGGGGCCAACGTCCTGACTTTC. The chain recombines TRBV7-9 with TRBJ2-6; D might be TRBD2 (5 bases). CDR3 length equals 16 residues. CDR1 SEHNR and CDR2 FQNEAQ come from the germline V gene (reference sequence). Trimming took 5 bases from V and 2 from J, leaving 13 bases between them.

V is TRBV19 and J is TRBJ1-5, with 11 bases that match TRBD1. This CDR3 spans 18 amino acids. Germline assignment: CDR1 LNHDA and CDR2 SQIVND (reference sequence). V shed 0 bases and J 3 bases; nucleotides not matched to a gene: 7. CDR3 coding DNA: TGTGCCAGTAGTATAGATCCCTGGACAGGGGGCTTCAATCAGCCCCAGCATTTT. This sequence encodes CASSIDPWTGGFNQPQHF.

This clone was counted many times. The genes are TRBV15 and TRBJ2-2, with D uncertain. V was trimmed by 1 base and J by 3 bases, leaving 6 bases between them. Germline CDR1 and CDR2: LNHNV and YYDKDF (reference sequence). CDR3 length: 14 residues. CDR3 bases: TGTGCCACCAGCAGAGCTCAGGACACCGGGGAGCTGTTTTTT. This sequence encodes CATSRAQDTGELFF.

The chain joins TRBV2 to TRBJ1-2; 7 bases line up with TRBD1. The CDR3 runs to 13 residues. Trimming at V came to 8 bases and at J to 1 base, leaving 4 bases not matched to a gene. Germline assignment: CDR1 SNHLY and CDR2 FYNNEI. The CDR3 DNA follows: TGTGCCAGCTTCCGGGACAGTAACTATGGCTACACCTTC. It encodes CASFRDSNYGYTF.

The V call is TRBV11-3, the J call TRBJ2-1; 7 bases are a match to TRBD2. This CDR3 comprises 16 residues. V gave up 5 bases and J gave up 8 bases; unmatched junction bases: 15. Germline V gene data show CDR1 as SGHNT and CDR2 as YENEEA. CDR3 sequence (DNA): TGTGCCAGCAGCCGAAACGCGGGAGATCTACAGGATGAGCAGTTCTTC. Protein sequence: CASSRNAGDLQDEQFF.

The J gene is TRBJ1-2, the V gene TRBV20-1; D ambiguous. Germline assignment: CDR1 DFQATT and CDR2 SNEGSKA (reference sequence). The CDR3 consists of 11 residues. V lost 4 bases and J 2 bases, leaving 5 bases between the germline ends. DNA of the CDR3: TGCAGTGCTACCCCGAACTATGGCTACACCTTC. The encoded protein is CSATPNYGYTF.

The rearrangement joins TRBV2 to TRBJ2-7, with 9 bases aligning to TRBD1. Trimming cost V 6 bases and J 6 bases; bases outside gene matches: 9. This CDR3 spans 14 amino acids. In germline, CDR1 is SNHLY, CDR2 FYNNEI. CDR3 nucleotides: TGTGCCAGCAGGCCGGGACAGGGCGTCTTCGAGCAGTACTTC. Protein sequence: CASRPGQGVFEQYF.

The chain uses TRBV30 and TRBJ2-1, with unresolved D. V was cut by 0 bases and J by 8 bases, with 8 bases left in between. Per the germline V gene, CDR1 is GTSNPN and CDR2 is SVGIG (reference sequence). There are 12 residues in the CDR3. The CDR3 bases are TGTGCCTGGAGTGTAGGCCGGGATGAGCAGTTCTTC. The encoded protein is CAWSVGRDEQFF.

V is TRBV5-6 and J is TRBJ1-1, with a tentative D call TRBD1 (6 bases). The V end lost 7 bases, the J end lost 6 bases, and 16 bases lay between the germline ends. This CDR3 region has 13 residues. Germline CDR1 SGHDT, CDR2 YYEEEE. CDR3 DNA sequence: TGTGCCAGCGGGAGACAGGACAAATCTGAAGCTTTCTTT. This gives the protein CASGRQDKSEAFF.

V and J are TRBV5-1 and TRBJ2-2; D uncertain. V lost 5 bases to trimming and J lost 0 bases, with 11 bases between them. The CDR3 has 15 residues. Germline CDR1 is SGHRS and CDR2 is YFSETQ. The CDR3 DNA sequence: TGCGCCAGCAGTAACCTTGGGACGAACACCGGGGAGCTGTTTTTT. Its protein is CASSNLGTNTGELFF.

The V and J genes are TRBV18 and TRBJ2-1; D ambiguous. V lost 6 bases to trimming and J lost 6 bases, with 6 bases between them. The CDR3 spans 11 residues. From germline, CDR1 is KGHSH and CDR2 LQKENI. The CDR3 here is CASSNPNEQFF. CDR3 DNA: TGTGCCAGCTCCAACCCCAATGAGCAGTTCTTC.